These 24 T cell receptor beta chains came from one sample sequenced in a study of CD8 T cells in ankylosing spondylitis. MiXCR, applied by TCRdb to the 5' RACE reads, yields one record per CDR3 protein. This table has approximately 60,000 distinct CDR3 sequences, approximately 5.7% appearing once. The sequencing sample was made of synovial fluid, either unsorted or a sorted T cell fraction (not recorded which). The receptors derive from a male donor with ankylosing spondylitis.

This clonotype was counted many times. The CDR3 loop reads CASSFFLAGVNGELFF. Written as DNA, the CDR3 is TGTGCCAGCAGTTTCTTCCTAGCGGGAGTTAACGGGGAGCTGTTTTTT. This chain links TRBV12-3 or TRBV12-4 with TRBJ2-2; 10 nucleotides match TRBD2. This CDR3 has 16 amino acids. V shed 3 bases, J shed 7 bases, and the junction held 8 bases outside the gene matches.

This clonotype was observed a handful of times. Since a much larger clone is just one base distant, this may be a read error. The genes are TRBV2 and TRBJ2-4; 9 bases align to TRBD2. The CDR3 runs 18 residues. CDR1 is SNHLY and CDR2 is FYNNEI in the germline V gene. V dropped 7 bases and J dropped 3; count of bases not matched to a gene: 16. CDR3 amino acids: CASKGFSGRGSGKNIQYF. The CDR3 DNA is TGTGCCAGCAAGGGGTTTAGCGGGAGAGGGTCTGGCAAAAACATTCAGTACTTC.

J is TRBJ1-1 and V is TRBV5-1; D ambiguous. The CDR3 consists of 14 residues. Per germline, CDR1 SGHRS and CDR2 YFSETQ. With 2 bases removed from V and 2 bases from J, the gap between germline ends came to 10 bases. The CDR3 sequence is CASSLLPGNTEAFF. Written as DNA, the CDR3 is TGCGCCAGCAGCTTATTACCGGGAAACACTGAAGCTTTCTTT. Filled out from reference TRBV5-1 and TRBJ1-1, the complete variable domain reads KAGVTQTPRYLIKTRGQQVTLSCSPISGHRSVSWYQQTPGQGLQFLFEYFSETQRNKGNFPGRFSGRQFSNSRSEMNVSTLELGDSALYLCASSLLPGNTEAFFGQGTRLTVV.

Points on this clonotype: This may arise from a read error, as a much more abundant clone is one base away. The DNA of the CDR3 is TGTGCCAGGAGCCCGTGGGGTCTAAGCTCCTACAATGAGCAGTTCTTC. Its translation: CARSPWGLSSYNEQFF. The rearrangement links TRBV5-6 to TRBJ2-1, with no clear D. Germline V lookup: CDR1 SGHDT, CDR2 YYEEEE. Trimming stripped 8 bases from V and 0 bases from J, with 18 bases between. The CDR3 is 16 amino acids. The full variable domain, its missing parts supplied by reference TRBV5-6 and TRBJ2-1, is DAGVTQSPTHLIKTRGQQVTLRCSPKSGHDTVSWYQQALGQGPQFIFQYYEEEERQRGNFPDRFSGHQFPNYSSELNVNALLLGDSALYLCARSPWGLSSYNEQFFGPGTRLTVL.

The sample holds a few counts of this clonotype. This chain uses TRBV7-6 with TRBJ2-7, with no clear D. Germline V gene data show CDR1 as SGHVS and CDR2 as FNYEAQ. Trimming stripped 1 base from V and 2 bases from J, with 12 bases between. There are 15 residues in the CDR3. For the CDR3, the DNA is TGTGCCAGCAGCTTAGATCTCGGGTTCACCTACGAGCAGTACTTC. Amino acid sequence: CASSLDLGFTYEQYF.

This clonotype was picked up many times. The rearrangement uses TRBV29-1 and TRBJ1-3, with D possibly matching TRBD1 (6 bases). Looked up from germline, CDR1 is SQVTM and CDR2 is ANQGSEA. The length of the CDR3 is 14 residues. The V end was cut by 5 bases, the J end by 8 bases, with 19 bases between. Written as DNA, the CDR3 is TGCAGCGTTAAGTCCGGCGGGGGCGCGGACACCATATATTTT. Protein sequence: CSVKSGGGADTIYF.

This clonotype was detected ten times or more. The CDR3 DNA is TGTGCCAGCGAGTGGGGGGCTGTGGGGATCGGTGAAGCTTTCTTT. This gives the protein CASEWGAVGIGEAFF. This chain uses TRBV11-2 with TRBJ1-1; possibly TRBD1 for D (6 bases). Germline V gives CDR1 SGHAT, CDR2 FQNNGV. V shed 8 bases and J shed 7 bases, with 23 bases lying between them. The CDR3 totals 15 residues. Complete variable domain (other parts from reference TRBV11-2 and TRBJ1-1): EAGVAQSPRYKIIEKRQSVAFWCNPISGHATLYWYQQILGQGPKLLIQFQNNGVVDDSQLPKDRFSAERLKGVDSTLKIQPAKLEDSAVYLCASEWGAVGIGEAFFGQGTRLTVV.

The rearrangement uses TRBV7-7 and TRBJ2-2, with D perhaps matching TRBD1 (5 bases). The germline gives CDR1 SSHAT, CDR2 FNYEAQ (reference sequence). The CDR3 covers 14 residues. Deletions cut 1 base from V and 6 bases from J, with 9 bases between. The CDR3 region has the DNA TGTGCCAGCAGCTTAGAGAGGACATCCGGGGAGCTGTTTTTT. Translation gives CASSLERTSGELFF.

This clonotype is deemed medium-sized (0.01 to 0.1%). In DNA, the CDR3 is TGTGCCATCAGTGAGTCCCGGAGCCAAGAGACCCAGTACTTC. Translated, it gives CAISESRSQETQYF. V gene TRBV10-3 combines with J gene TRBJ2-5; no clear D. The CDR3 length is 14 residues. The germline V gene encodes CDR1 ENHRY and CDR2 SYGVKD. With 0 bases removed from V and 1 base from J, the gap between germline ends came to 6 bases.

This clonotype was seen a handful of times. This rearrangement joins TRBV7-8 to TRBJ1-4; D is unresolved. V dropped 0 bases and J dropped 3 bases, with 8 bases sitting between them. The CDR3 has 15 residues. Germline CDR1 reads SGHVS; CDR2 reads FQNEAQ. The CDR3 nucleotides read TGTGCCAGCAGCTTAGCCCGGGCCTCTAATGAAAAACTGTTTTTT. It encodes CASSLARASNEKLFF. Based on the CDR3 plus reference TRBV7-8 and TRBJ1-4, the full variable domain is GAGVSQSPRYKVAKRGQDVALRCDPISGHVSLFWYQQALGQGPEFLTYFQNEAQLDKSGLPSDRFFAERPEGSVSTLKIQRTQQEDSAVYLCASSLARASNEKLFFGSGTQLSVL.

This clonotype was seen ten or more times. The CDR3 DNA follows: TGTGCCATCAGTGAGGGGGACAGAGCCCAGCCCCAGCATTTT. Encoded protein: CAISEGDRAQPQHF. V gene TRBV10-3 combines with J gene TRBJ1-5; 7 bases fit TRBD1. This CDR3 has 14 amino acids. In germline, CDR1 is ENHRY, CDR2 SYGVKD. The J segment lost 7 bases and the V segment lost 2 bases, leaving 5 bases of the junction unmatched.

This clonotype was counted ten times or more. The chain is built from TRBV5-6 and TRBJ1-2, with D unresolved. This CDR3 comprises 12 residues. The V gene's germline CDR1 is SGHDT and CDR2 YYEEEE. V lost 8 bases to trimming and J lost 4 bases, with 12 bases between them. The CDR3 DNA sequence: TGTGCCAGTTTGGACGGCCTCTATGGCTACACCTTC. It encodes CASLDGLYGYTF.

This clonotype was picked up many times. V gene TRBV12-3 or TRBV12-4 combines with J gene TRBJ2-3; TRBD2 is a possible D gene (5 bases). The length of the CDR3 is 14 residues. V gave up 6 bases and J gave up 5 bases, with 15 bases separating them. The CDR3 here is CASSRGGGLDTQYF. CDR3 nucleotides: TGTGCCAGCAGCCGGGGTGGAGGCTTAGATACGCAGTATTTT.

V and J are TRBV11-2 and TRBJ2-5; no clear D gene. Per germline, CDR1 SGHAT and CDR2 FQNNGV. The CDR3 contains 16 residues. V was shortened by 4 bases and J by 1 base, with 16 bases between the two germline ends. CDR3 in DNA: TGTGCCAGCAGCTCGTCGATACGACGTACCCAAGAGACCCAGTACTTC. It specifies CASSSSIRRTQETQYF.

There are many counts of this clonotype. CDR3 loop: CASSLAELRGQYF. CDR3 bases: TGTGCCAGCAGCTTAGCTGAGCTTAGGGGGCAGTACTTC. The chain couples TRBV7-8 to TRBJ2-7; tentative D call: TRBD1 (5 bases). Germline CDR1 SGHVS, CDR2 FQNEAQ. Trimming took off 0 bases at V and 9 bases at J, with 12 bases between the two ends. The CDR3 runs to 13 residues.

This clonotype was seen repeatedly, ten times or more. This chain connects TRBV5-1 to TRBJ2-5; a weak D match, TRBD1 (6 bases). Germline CDR1 and CDR2: SGHRS and YFSETQ. The germline V and J ends were trimmed by 4 bases and 4 bases, with 14 bases remaining between them. This CDR3 has 14 residues. Here the CDR3 DNA reads TGCGCCAGCAGCCCCGGGACATTGGGAGAGACCCAGTACTTC. Its translation: CASSPGTLGETQYF. Looking up the rest from reference TRBV5-1 and TRBJ2-5 gives the full variable domain: KAGVTQTPRYLIKTRGQQVTLSCSPISGHRSVSWYQQTPGQGLQFLFEYFSETQRNKGNFPGRFSGRQFSNSRSEMNVSTLELGDSALYLCASSPGTLGETQYFGPGTRLLVL.

This clonotype was recorded a few times. The V and J genes are TRBV27 and TRBJ2-7, with D perhaps TRBD1 (6 bases). The CDR3 consists of 14 residues. Germline loops: CDR1 MNHEY, CDR2 SMNVEV (reference sequence). V was cut by 7 bases and J by 1 base, with 14 bases left in between. In DNA, the CDR3 is TGTGCCAGCAAGGGGGTTCGCCAGTCCTACGAGCAGTACTTC. It encodes CASKGVRQSYEQYF.

This clonotype was seen many times. This chain connects TRBV11-2 to TRBJ2-1; tentative D call: TRBD2 (5 bases). The V gene's germline CDR1 is SGHAT and CDR2 FQNNGV. Trimming removed 5 bases at V and 7 bases at J, with 9 bases between. The CDR3 sequence is 12 residues long. CDR3 bases: TGTGCCAGCAGCGGGAGTCGGAATGAGCAGTTCTTC. The encoded protein is CASSGSRNEQFF.

This clonotype was observed at least ten times. The chain couples TRBV20-1 to TRBJ2-1; no definite D call. The CDR3 totals 12 residues. Germline values: CDR1 DFQATT, CDR2 SNEGSKA (reference sequence). Trimming left V 1 base short and J 3 bases short, with 4 bases between. CDR3 sequence (DNA): TGCAGTGCTAGAGTAGGCTACAATGAGCAGTTCTTC. It specifies CSARVGYNEQFF.

This clonotype showed up just a few times. The rearrangement links TRBV5-1 to TRBJ2-3, with D perhaps matching TRBD2 (5 bases). The CDR3 consists of 15 residues. Germline V gene lookup returns CDR1 SGHRS and CDR2 YFSETQ. Trimming removed 0 bases from V and 0 bases from J, with 8 bases in between. The CDR3 protein is CASSLAGGSTDTQYF. CDR3 nucleotides: TGCGCCAGCAGCTTGGCCGGAGGTAGCACAGATACGCAGTATTTT. Variable domain in full (rest from reference TRBV5-1 and TRBJ2-3): KAGVTQTPRYLIKTRGQQVTLSCSPISGHRSVSWYQQTPGQGLQFLFEYFSETQRNKGNFPGRFSGRQFSNSRSEMNVSTLELGDSALYLCASSLAGGSTDTQYFGPGTRLTVL.

This clonotype was counted many times. The chain uses TRBV10-2 and TRBJ2-1; D not certain. The CDR3 sequence is 15 residues long. From germline, CDR1 is WSHSY and CDR2 SAAADI. V gave up 8 bases and J gave up 6 bases, with 20 bases separating them. The CDR3 bases are TGCGCCAGCGGAGAAAGCGTCCCTCCCCCCAATGAGCAGTTCTTC. Protein sequence: CASGESVPPPNEQFF.

The V call is TRBV28, the J call TRBJ2-2; 15 bases are shared with TRBD2. The junction had 4 bases not matched to a gene; V was cut back by 6 bases and J by 5 bases. CDR3 length equals 16 residues. CDR1 and CDR2 from the germline V gene are MDHEN and SYDVKM. CDR3 bases: TGTGCCAGCAGACCGGGACTAGCGGGAGGTACCGGGGAGCTGTTTTTT. As protein: CASRPGLAGGTGELFF.

This clonotype showed up many times. V and J are TRBV7-3 and TRBJ2-3; no clear D gene. This CDR3 region has 14 residues. The V gene's germline CDR1 is SGHTA and CDR2 FQGTGA. The V end was cut by 6 bases, the J end by 3 bases, with 13 bases between. The chain's CDR3 is CASSPSTITDTQYF. CDR3 DNA: TGTGCCAGCAGTCCGAGTACTATTACAGATACGCAGTATTTT.

J is TRBJ2-1 and V is TRBV7-2; tentatively, D is TRBD2 (5 bases). V lost 1 base and J lost 7, with 14 bases in between. Germline CDR1 reads SGHTA; CDR2 reads FQGNSA. This CDR3 is built from 15 residues. The CDR3 reads CASSLDLRALNEQFF. The CDR3 bases are TGTGCCAGCAGCTTAGACCTGAGGGCCCTGAATGAGCAGTTCTTC.